Each of the 11 T cell receptor beta chains below was sequenced from the same sample in a study of CD8+ T cells in alopecia areata. Extraction and reverse transcription of RNA yielded cDNA as the sequencing template. Sequenced by immunoSEQ multiplex PCR; TCRdb stores in-frame clones only, minus some. The sample consists of approximately 150,000 clones, over 45% of them appearing once. Sequenced: CD4+ T cells sorted from blood. All receptors derive from a human donor with alopecia areata.

This clone occurred once. This chain links TRBV28 with TRBJ1-5; no definite D call. V lost 4 bases, J lost 3 bases, and 16 bases lay in between. The CDR3 runs to 16 residues. Per the germline V gene, CDR1 is MDHEN and CDR2 is SYDVKM. Here the CDR3 reads CASSSGGGPTNQPQHF. The DNA for the CDR3 is TGTGCCAGCAGTTCTGGAGGAGGGCCAACCAATCAGCCCCAGCATTTT.

The chain has TRBV4-1 and TRBJ2-5; 13 bases match TRBD2. Trimming at V came to 0 bases and at J to 4 bases, leaving 8 bases not matched to a gene. Germline-derived CDR1 and CDR2 are MGHRA and YSYEKL. CDR3 length: 18 residues. The CDR3 nucleotides read TGCGCCAGCAGCCAAGAAGGACTAGCGGGAGTGTCCTTAGAGACCCAGTACTTC. It specifies CASSQEGLAGVSLETQYF.

The V call is TRBV29-1, the J call TRBJ2-5; D is unclear. V lost 4 bases, J lost 4 bases, and 4 bases lay in between. Germline CDR1 and CDR2: SQVTM and ANQGSEA. The CDR3 runs 10 residues. CDR3 loop: CSVGLETQYF. In DNA form, the CDR3 reads TGCAGCGTTGGCTTAGAGACCCAGTACTTC.

CDR3: CASSTDRVTDTQYF. In DNA, the CDR3 is TGTGCCAGCAGTACGGACAGGGTCACAGATACGCAGTATTTT. V gene TRBV6-4 combines with J gene TRBJ2-3, with 8 bases matching TRBD1. Per the germline V gene, CDR1 is MRHNA and CDR2 is SNTAGT. The CDR3 covers 14 residues. The V and J ends lost 5 bases and 2 bases, in that order; junction bases with no gene match: 3.

The V gene is TRBV5-1, the J gene TRBJ1-2, with unresolved D. The V and J ends lost 4 bases and 3 bases respectively, with 7 bases between them. Germline V gene lookup returns CDR1 SGHRS and CDR2 YFSETQ. The CDR3 length is 12 residues. CDR3 sequence reads: CASSREDYGYTF. CDR3 DNA sequence: TGCGCCAGCAGCCGGGAGGACTATGGCTACACCTTC.

This chain links TRBV29-1 with TRBJ2-7, with D possibly being TRBD2 (6 bases). CDR1 SQVTM and CDR2 ANQGSEA come from the germline V gene. Trimming removed 4 bases from V and 2 bases from J, with 9 bases in between. The CDR3 spans 12 residues. CDR3 amino acids: CSVAAGTYEQYF. The CDR3 bases are TGCAGCGTTGCGGCGGGGACCTACGAGCAGTACTTC.

The chain employs TRBV5-4 and TRBJ2-7, with 14 bases lining up with TRBD2. After removal of 4 bases from V and 2 bases from J, the junction contained 2 bases not matched to a gene. CDR1 and CDR2 (germline): SGHNT, YYREEE (reference sequence). The CDR3 is made up of 15 amino acids. As DNA, the CDR3 is TGTGCCAGCAGCCAGGGACTAGCGGGAGCCTACGAGCAGTACTTC. Encoded protein: CASSQGLAGAYEQYF.

This sequence joins TRBV2 and TRBJ2-1; tentatively, D is TRBD1 (6 bases). Trimming stripped 6 bases from V and 0 bases from J, with 9 bases between. This CDR3 has 14 residues. Germline V gene data show CDR1 as SNHLY and CDR2 as FYNNEI. CDR3 protein: CASRDRSSYNEQFF. CDR3 sequence (DNA): TGTGCCAGCAGAGACAGGAGCTCCTACAATGAGCAGTTCTTC.

Only a few counts were recorded for this clone. This chain links TRBV5-1 with TRBJ2-1, with D perhaps matching TRBD2 (5 bases). This CDR3 is built from 14 residues. Trimming took 5 bases from V and 5 from J, leaving 14 bases between them. The germline gives CDR1 SGHRS, CDR2 YFSETQ. CDR3 sequence reads: CASSLGGLDNEQFF. The DNA of the CDR3 is TGCGCCAGCAGTCTGGGCGGGCTAGACAATGAGCAGTTCTTC.

This chain joins TRBV27 and TRBJ1-1; D unresolved. The length of the CDR3 is 12 residues. Trimming pared 6 bases from V and 4 bases from J, leaving 9 bases between. Germline V gene sequence: CDR1 MNHEY, CDR2 SMNVEV (reference sequence). The CDR3 sequence is CASRTRGTEAFF. The CDR3 DNA is TGTGCCAGCAGGACACGCGGCACTGAAGCTTTCTTT.

The J gene is TRBJ2-7, the V gene TRBV5-1; 7 bases map to TRBD1. The CDR3 length is 15 residues. Trimming removed 4 bases from V and 5 bases from J; junction bases left unmatched: 12. Per the germline V gene, CDR1 is SGHRS and CDR2 is YFSETQ. CDR3 in DNA: TGCGCCAGCAGCCACCAGACAGGGAGCACCAACGAGCAGTACTTC. Translating it yields CASSHQTGSTNEQYF.